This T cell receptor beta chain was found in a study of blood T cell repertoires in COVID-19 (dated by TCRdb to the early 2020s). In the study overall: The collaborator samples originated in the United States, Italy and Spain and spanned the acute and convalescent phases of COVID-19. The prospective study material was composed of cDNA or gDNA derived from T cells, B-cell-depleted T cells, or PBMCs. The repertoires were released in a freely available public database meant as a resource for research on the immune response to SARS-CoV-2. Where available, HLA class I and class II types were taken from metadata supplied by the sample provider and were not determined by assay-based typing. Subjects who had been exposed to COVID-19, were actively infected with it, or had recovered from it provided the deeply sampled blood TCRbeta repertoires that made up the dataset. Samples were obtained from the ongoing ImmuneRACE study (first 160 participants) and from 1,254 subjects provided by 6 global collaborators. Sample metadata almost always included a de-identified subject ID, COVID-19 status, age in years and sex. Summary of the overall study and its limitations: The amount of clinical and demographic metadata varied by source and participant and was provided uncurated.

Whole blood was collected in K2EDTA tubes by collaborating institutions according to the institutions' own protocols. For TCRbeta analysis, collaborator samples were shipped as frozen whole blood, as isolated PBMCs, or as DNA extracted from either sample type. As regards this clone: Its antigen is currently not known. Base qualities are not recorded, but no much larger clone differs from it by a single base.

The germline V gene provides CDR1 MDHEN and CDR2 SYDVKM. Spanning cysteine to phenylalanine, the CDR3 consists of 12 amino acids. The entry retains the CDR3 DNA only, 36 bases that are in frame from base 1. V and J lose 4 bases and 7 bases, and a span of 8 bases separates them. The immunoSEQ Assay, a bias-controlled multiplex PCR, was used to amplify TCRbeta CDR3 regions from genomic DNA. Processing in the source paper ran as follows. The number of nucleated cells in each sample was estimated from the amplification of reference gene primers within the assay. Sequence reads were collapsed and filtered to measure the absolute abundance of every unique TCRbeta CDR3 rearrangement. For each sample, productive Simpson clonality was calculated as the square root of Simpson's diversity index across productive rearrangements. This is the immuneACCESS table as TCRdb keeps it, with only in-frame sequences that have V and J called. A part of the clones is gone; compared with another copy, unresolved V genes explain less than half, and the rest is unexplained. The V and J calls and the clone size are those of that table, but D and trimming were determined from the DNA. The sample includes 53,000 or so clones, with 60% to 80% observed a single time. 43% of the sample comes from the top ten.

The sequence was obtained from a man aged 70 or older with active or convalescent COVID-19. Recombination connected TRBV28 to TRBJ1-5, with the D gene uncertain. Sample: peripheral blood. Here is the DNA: TGTGCCAGCAGTTCTGAGGCCCAGCCCCAGCATTTT. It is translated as CASSSEAQPQHF.